This T cell receptor (beta chain) appears in the sequencing data of a study of shared clonotypes between healthy human individuals. The overall study: Donors had three CD4 naive, three CD4 memory, two CD8 naive and one CD8 memory plate apiece. Overall study findings and caveats: Clonotype sharing across donors was expected to vary with sequencing depth.

As to this clone: The antigen remains unidentified.

Researchers ran the assay at a deep level. A roughly 220 ng quantity of DNA, tens of thousands of T cell genomes, went into the sorted-subset replicate PCRs. Profiling relied on immunoSEQ multiplex PCR, and the TCRdb table lists in-frame clones only, not all of them. This repertoire shows about 2.3 million clones, 85% to 95% found once; its top ten account for approximately 0.4%. The CDR3 has 12 amino acids. Germline V lookup: CDR1 SGDLS, CDR2 YYNGEE. V dropped 0 bases and J dropped 7 bases, with 4 bases sitting between them. The chain combines TRBV9 with TRBJ2-2, with D unclear. This TCR came from a man aged 18 to 30 in good health. Some clones in this sample may be carry-over from other donors' samples. The sequenced sample consisted of naive CD4+ T cells from PBMCs. Subset reported: CD45RA+ positively selected. Here the CDR3 reads CASSVGDGELFF. For the CDR3, the DNA is TGTGCCAGCAGCGTAGGAGACGGGGAGCTGTTTTTT.